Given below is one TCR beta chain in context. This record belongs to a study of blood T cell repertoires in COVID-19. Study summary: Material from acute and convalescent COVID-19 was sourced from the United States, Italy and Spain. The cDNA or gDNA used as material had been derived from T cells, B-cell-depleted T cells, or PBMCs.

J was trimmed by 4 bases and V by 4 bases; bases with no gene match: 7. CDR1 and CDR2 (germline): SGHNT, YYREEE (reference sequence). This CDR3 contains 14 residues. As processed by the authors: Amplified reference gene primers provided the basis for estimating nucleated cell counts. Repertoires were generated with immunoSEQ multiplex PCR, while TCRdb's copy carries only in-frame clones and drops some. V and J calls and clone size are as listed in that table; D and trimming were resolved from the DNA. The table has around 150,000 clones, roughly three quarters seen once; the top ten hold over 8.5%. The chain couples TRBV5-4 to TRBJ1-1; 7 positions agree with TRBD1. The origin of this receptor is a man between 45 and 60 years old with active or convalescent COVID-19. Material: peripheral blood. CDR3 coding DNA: TGTGCCAGCAGCAGCGGACAGGCACTCACTGAAGCTTTCTTT. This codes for CASSSGQALTEAFF.